This entry lists 3 T cell receptor beta chains sequenced from one sample in a study of shared T cell receptors in the human thymus. Here immunoSEQ multiplex PCR was the method, and the copy in TCRdb shows in-frame clones only, minus some. The table lists under 850,000 clones, over 75% of them singletons, with 0.0095% to 0.011% in the top ten. These same data were also listed under a study on human thymus T cells.

The specimen was thymocytes. These receptors originate from a boy younger than two with a congenital heart defect.

V is TRBV14 and J is TRBJ2-7, with D perhaps TRBD2 (5 bases). The CDR3 is 15 amino acids. V shed 1 base and J shed 5 bases, with 15 bases lying between them. From germline, CDR1 is SGHDN and CDR2 FVKESK. The CDR3 loop is CASSQALGNYNEQYF. The DNA of the CDR3 is TGTGCCAGCAGCCAAGCCCTCGGGAATTACAACGAGCAGTACTTC.

This chain links TRBV27 with TRBJ2-7, with D perhaps TRBD1 (5 bases). Trimming stripped 8 bases from V and 6 bases from J, with 14 bases between. CDR1 and CDR2 (germline): MNHEY, SMNVEV (reference sequence). The CDR3 is 12 residues long. CDR3 in amino acids: CASSSLGVEQYF. The DNA for the CDR3 is TGTGCCAGCTCCTCCCTAGGGGTCGAGCAGTACTTC.

About this clone: The identical CDR3 is also encoded by other nucleotide sequences in the sample. V usage is TRBV27 and J usage is TRBJ2-3; perhaps TRBD2 as D (6 bases). The CDR3 totals 12 residues. From germline, CDR1 is MNHEY and CDR2 SMNVEV (reference sequence). The ends were cut back, 6 bases at V and 6 bases at J, with 10 bases in the middle. CDR3 region: CASSLAGDTQYF. The CDR3 bases are TGTGCCAGCAGCCTTGCGGGGGATACGCAGTATTTT.